The sequence of this TCR beta chain was determined in a study of shared clonotypes between healthy human individuals (dated by TCRdb to 2019 to 2021). As for the study more broadly: The cohort comprised a couple of women and a few men aged 18 to 49 years. Per donor, three plates each were used for CD4 naive and CD4 memory, two for CD8 naive, and one for CD8 memory. To estimate repertoire size and how much clonotypes are shared between individuals, the study performed deep sequencing of blood TCR repertoires from roughly five healthy adults. Different laboratories and diverse techniques were used to prepare libraries and sequence TCR repertoires, to increase sequencing depth and limit assay-specific biases. Between about 0.94 and 8.9 billion PBMCs per donor were obtained by leukapheresis.

Using the deep immunoSEQ assay, multiplex PCR amplified TCR CDR3 regions from genomic DNA. For each cell subset, the extracted genomic DNA was distributed evenly across all wells of several immunoSEQ 96-well plates, and each plate served as one replicate. For sorted subsets, approximately 190 ng genomic DNA, equal to 30,000 or so T cell genomes, was loaded into each replicate PCR. Purified libraries were measured with a Qubit 3.0 fluorometer, size-checked on a Bioanalyzer 2100, and measured again with the KAPA Library Quantification kit. Every immunoSEQ 96-well plate was sequenced on a separate single-read 150-cycle Illumina NextSeq 550 flow cell. The study's processing was this. Because only junctional sequences without quality scores were contained in the immunoSEQ output, filtering matching that applied to full-length reads could not be performed. Sequences were annotated with PyIR, a Python wrapper for IgBLAST v1.9, using IMGT germline references to assign V/J genes and CDR3. Reads were filtered out if the reads had weak V/J assignments (E-value above 1e-6), no CDR3, stop codons, out-of-frame junctions, or ambiguous translated residues. V3J clonotypes were defined as sequences sharing the same inferred V gene, J gene, and CDR3 amino acid sequence. To compute the percentage overlap between repertoires, the number of shared unique clonotypes was divided by the size of the smaller repertoire. Repertoire richness was assessed with RTK rarefaction, the Chao1 estimator, and Recon v2.1 estimates of unobserved clonotypes. Generation probabilities were computed with OLGA for all TCRbeta clonotypes obtained by the gDNA method from four donors. TCRdb mirrors the immuneACCESS table, restricted to in-frame sequences. Some clones are absent from its copies; in checked studies, under half trace to an unresolved V gene, and the reason for the others is unknown. V, J and clone size are those of that table, while D and trimming were read from the DNA. The sample profile shows about 1 million clones; 65% to 80% of them were found once. The biggest ten clones account for 1.2% to 1.5% of the sample.

As regards this clone: Its antigen is currently not known. Within one base of it there is no much larger clone, and no base qualities were kept.

Results the study describes overall, beyond this receptor: Larger estimated clonotype richness was generally found for naive subsets than for memory subsets. Sharing across four donors was observed for about 5% of naive CD4, over 3% of naive CD8, over 2% of memory CD4, and less than 0.45% of memory CD8 clonotypes. Compared with non-shared clonotypes, clonotypes shared by all four sorted-subset donors had higher generation probabilities. Rarefaction of sorted-subset datasets indicated incomplete sequencing despite the large sequencing depth. Sampling was restricted to blood, and TCR repertoires in tissues likely differ from the TCR repertoires found in blood. The genetic and exposure-history diversity represented was limited by the small number of donors. Pairwise subsampling indicated that sequencing depth was expected to affect the degree of clonotype sharing among donors.

Clipping removes 0 bases from V and 1 base from J, with 5 as the unmatched junction base count. Taken from cysteine to phenylalanine, the CDR3 has 16 residues. The sequence is cut down to CDR3 DNA, 48 bases in frame from base 1. CDR1 and CDR2 are read off the germline V gene as SGHRS and YFSETQ. Healthy HIV-negative adults with no recently reported acute infections or vaccinations were included as donors. Every donor was a Caucasian adult residing in Nashville, Tennessee, USA. CD4+ T cells were enriched by magnetic negative selection; naive cells were then positively selected on CD45RA, and the negative fraction formed the memory subset. After blood collection by leukapheresis, PBMCs were isolated using Ficoll-Histopaque density gradient centrifugation and then cryopreserved in the vapor phase of liquid nitrogen. Analytical flow cytometry was used to check the purity and quantity of every magnetically sorted T cell population. Genomic DNA was isolated from each sorted fraction and quantified by UV absorbance on a Nanodrop 2000c.

This TCR derives from a man aged 18 to 29 in good health. The rearrangement joined TRBV5-1 to TRBJ2-3; TRBD1 matches 7 bases in the middle. Sequencing was performed on memory CD4+ T cells sorted from blood. The label giving this sample's cell subset or site can be read as: CD45RA-negative fraction. At the DNA level, the sequence is TGCGCCAGCAGCTTGGGGACAGGATCGGGCACAGATACGCAGTATTTT. It translates as CASSLGTGSGTDTQYF.